This passage covers 23 T cell receptor beta chains from one sample sequenced in a study of cytomegalovirus exposure and HLA in healthy donors. PCR employed 60 Vbeta and 13 Jbeta primers. Produced via immunoSEQ multiplex PCR; TCRdb's table is partial and in-frame only. Its clone listing holds 90,000 to 150,000 clones. Sequencing was done on a sample of PBMCs. The receptors originated from a man between 18 and 35 years old in good health and CMV-seronegative.

V is TRBV5-1 and J is TRBJ2-1; D is perhaps TRBD1 (6 bases). The CDR3 contains 18 residues. Trimming removed 3 bases at V and 0 bases at J, with 19 bases between. The germline V gene encodes CDR1 SGHRS and CDR2 YFSETQ. This CDR3 reads CASSSPPPGDTSYNEQFF. For the CDR3, the DNA is TGCGCCAGCAGCTCGCCCCCCCCCGGGGACACCTCCTACAATGAGCAGTTCTTC.

The J gene is TRBJ2-3, the V gene TRBV11-2; D is unclear. Germline CDR1 is SGHAT and CDR2 is FQNNGV. V lost 1 base and J lost 6, with 8 bases in between. The CDR3 loop spans 13 amino acids. CDR3 sequence reads: CASSLGLLDTQYF. For the CDR3, the DNA is TGTGCCAGCAGCTTAGGTCTCCTTGATACGCAGTATTTT.

This chain joins TRBV19 and TRBJ2-3; 8 positions match TRBD2. The CDR3 runs 16 residues. V lost 3 bases and J lost 0; bases outside the gene matches: 5. CDR1 and CDR2 from the germline V gene are LNHDA and SQIVND (reference sequence). The CDR3 DNA follows: TGTGCCAGTAGTATGAGCGGGAGCTCTAGCACAGATACGCAGTATTTT. The encoded protein is CASSMSGSSSTDTQYF.

The rearrangement joins TRBV12-1 to TRBJ2-3; the table calls TRBD2, which could not be checked here. TRBV12-1 is a pseudogene segment. The CDR3 has 18 residues. The CDR3 sequence is CALGASLAGKTSTDTQYF. As DNA, the CDR3 is TGTGCCCTCGGGGCGTCACTAGCGGGGAAGACTAGCACAGATACGCAGTATTTT.

This chain joins TRBV16 and TRBJ1-1, with TRBD1 matching 7 bases. Germline assignment: CDR1 KGHSY and CDR2 FQNENV. V was clipped by 5 bases and J by 1 base; unmatched bases: 4. The length of the CDR3 is 14 residues. The CDR3 loop reads CASSRQGPNTEAFF. CDR3 in DNA: TGTGCCAGCAGCAGACAGGGACCGAACACTGAAGCTTTCTTT.

The genes are TRBV28 and TRBJ2-5; D is undetermined. The J call may be in error: the DNA end matches TRBJ2-7 better. Per germline, CDR1 MDHEN and CDR2 SYDVKM. The CDR3 runs to 14 residues. The CDR3 here is CASSPIDISYEQYF. Written as DNA, the CDR3 is TGTGCCAGCAGTCCGATCGACATATCCTACGAGCAGTACTTC.

The chain combines TRBV5-1 with TRBJ2-3; TRBD2 is a possible D gene (5 bases). Germline V gene sequence: CDR1 SGHRS, CDR2 YFSETQ. The V and J ends lost 2 bases and 6 bases respectively, with 16 bases between them. This CDR3 is 15 amino acids long. In DNA form, the CDR3 reads TGCGCCAGCAGCTTACTAGGTAATTCGATGGATACGCAGTATTTT. Translating gives CASSLLGNSMDTQYF.

The chain links TRBV2 to TRBJ1-5; D is possibly TRBD1 (5 bases). V was trimmed by 1 base and J by 6 bases, leaving 22 bases between them. The CDR3 has 18 amino acids. CDR1 and CDR2 from the germline V gene are SNHLY and FYNNEI. This chain's CDR3 is CASSEGPLAGPGLQPQHF. In DNA form, the CDR3 reads TGTGCCAGCAGTGAAGGCCCCCTGGCAGGGCCGGGCCTTCAGCCCCAGCATTTT.

This chain uses TRBV14 with TRBJ1-1, with a possible D match to TRBD1 (5 bases). The CDR3 totals 13 residues. The ends were cut back, 7 bases at V and 0 bases at J, with 9 bases in the middle. Germline CDR1 reads SGHDN; CDR2 reads FVKESK. CDR3 in amino acids: CASTAGLNTEAFF. The DNA of the CDR3 is TGTGCCAGCACCGCGGGACTGAACACTGAAGCTTTCTTT.

DNA for the CDR3: TGTGCCAGCAGTGTTAGTTACGAGCAGTACTTC. Its protein is CASSVSYEQYF. The rearrangement joins TRBV28 to TRBJ2-7; D uncertain. The CDR3 is made up of 11 amino acids. In germline, CDR1 is MDHEN, CDR2 SYDVKM. Trimming cost V 5 bases and J 4 bases, with 6 bases left between them.

This CDR3 is CASRTDRGGEKLFF. DNA of the CDR3: TGTGCCAGCAGGACGGACAGGGGAGGTGAAAAACTGTTTTTT. The chain employs TRBV5-8 and TRBJ1-4; 9 nucleotides agree with TRBD1. Unmatched junction bases numbered 6, after V lost 5 bases and J lost 7 bases. This CDR3 spans 14 amino acids. Germline lookup yields CDR1 SGHTS and CDR2 YDEGEE.

The genes are TRBV7-6 and TRBJ1-4; D may be TRBD1 (6 bases). The germline V and J ends were trimmed by 3 bases and 6 bases, with 23 bases remaining between them. The CDR3 length is 18 residues. Germline CDR1 SGHVS, CDR2 FNYEAQ. In nucleotides, the CDR3 is TGTGCCAGCAGCTTTATGTCAGGGGCATGGCTTTACGATGAAAAACTGTTTTTT. It translates to CASSFMSGAWLYDEKLFF.

The CDR3 loop reads CASSLGANSPLHF. The CDR3 nucleotides are TGTGCCAGCAGCCTAGGGGCCAATTCACCCCTCCACTTT. The chain links TRBV11-2 to TRBJ1-6, with a weak D call TRBD1 (5 bases). The germline V gene encodes CDR1 SGHAT and CDR2 FQNNGV. The CDR3 extends over 13 amino acids. V was shortened by 5 bases and J by 7 bases, with 9 bases between the two germline ends.

This sequence joins TRBV7-9 and TRBJ1-2; D uncertain. The V gene lost 5 bases and the J gene lost 1 base, with 11 bases spanning the gap. CDR3 length: 14 residues. CDR1 is SEHNR and CDR2 is FQNEAQ in the germline V gene (reference sequence). In DNA form, the CDR3 reads TGTGCCAGCAGCCCCACGAGGAGTAACTATGGCTACACCTTC. It codes for CASSPTRSNYGYTF.

J is TRBJ2-5 and V is TRBV4-1; 9 bases line up with TRBD1. V was pared by 4 bases and J by 5 bases, with 11 bases of the junction left unmatched. The CDR3 spans 16 residues. Germline lookup yields CDR1 MGHRA and CDR2 YSYEKL. CDR3 sequence: CASSREGTGQGETQYF. The DNA for the CDR3 is TGCGCCAGCAGCCGCGAGGGGACAGGGCAAGGGGAGACCCAGTACTTC.

The rearrangement joins TRBV27 to TRBJ1-1; D remains ambiguous. Germline V gene sequence: CDR1 MNHEY, CDR2 SMNVEV (reference sequence). Trimming removed 6 bases at V and 0 bases at J, with 14 bases between. There are 15 residues in the CDR3. This CDR3 reads CASSVSQPLNTEAFF. CDR3 nucleotide sequence: TGTGCCAGCAGCGTGTCACAGCCCCTGAACACTGAAGCTTTCTTT.

The J gene is TRBJ2-1, the V gene TRBV7-9; TRBD2 might be the D (5 bases). The ends were cut back, 1 base at V and 6 bases at J, with 13 bases in the middle. CDR3 length: 15 residues. Germline CDR1 and CDR2: SEHNR and FQNEAQ (reference sequence). The DNA of the CDR3 is TGTGCCAGCAGCTTAGGGGCTTCTGGACTCAATGAGCAGTTCTTC. The encoded protein is CASSLGASGLNEQFF.

The chain has TRBV2 and TRBJ1-5; 9 bases match TRBD1. The CDR3 runs 19 residues. Germline V gives CDR1 SNHLY, CDR2 FYNNEI. V shed 7 bases, J shed 0 bases, and the junction held 16 bases outside the gene matches. The CDR3 bases are TGTGCCAGCACCCTTGGTCGGGTACAGGGGGCCCGTAGCAATCAGCCCCAGCATTTT. Translating it yields CASTLGRVQGARSNQPQHF.

The gene calls are TRBV25-1 and TRBJ2-7; 7 bases are shared with TRBD1. CDR1 and CDR2 from the germline V gene are MGHDK and SYGVNS. After removal of 2 bases from V and 12 bases from J, the junction contained 4 bases not matched to a gene. CDR3 length: 11 amino acids. In nucleotides, the CDR3 is TGTGCCAGCAGTGAAAGGGGGCGGCCGTACTTC. It translates to CASSERGRPYF.

The CDR3: CASSRDRGNTEAFF. The CDR3 region has the DNA TGTGCCAGCAGCCGGGACAGGGGGAACACTGAAGCTTTCTTT. The chain employs TRBV7-6 and TRBJ1-1, with 10 bases matching TRBD1. The CDR3 spans 14 residues. The V gene end was trimmed by 5 bases and the J gene end by 1 base; junction bases not matched to a gene: 1. Germline V gene sequence: CDR1 SGHVS, CDR2 FNYEAQ.

Comments on this clone: Sequence at one end of the junction differs from germline and may be a read error. The CDR3 DNA reads as TGTGCTAGCAGCTCCTCGGGGGGCTACGAGCAGTACTTC. This translates into CASSSSGGYEQYF. This chain links TRBV7-7 with TRBJ2-7; 7 nucleotides align to TRBD2. The CDR3 extends over 13 amino acids. Germline CDR1 and CDR2: SSHAT and FNYEAQ (reference sequence).

V usage is TRBV30 and J usage is TRBJ1-5; 11 nucleotides line up with TRBD1. With V trimmed by 4 bases and J by 4 bases, 6 bases remained unmatched. Looked up from germline, CDR1 is GTSNPN and CDR2 is SVGIG (reference sequence). The CDR3 has 15 amino acids. The CDR3 sequence is CAWTQGDRGNQPQHF. The CDR3 DNA sequence: TGTGCCTGGACCCAGGGGGACAGGGGGAATCAGCCCCAGCATTTT.

The rearrangement joins TRBV7-6 to TRBJ2-1, with a weak D call TRBD2 (6 bases). V was cut by 4 bases and J by 0 bases, with 16 bases left in between. Looked up from germline, CDR1 is SGHVS and CDR2 is FNYEAQ. The CDR3 runs to 17 residues. The CDR3 reads CASSSRGSGTSYNEQFF. The CDR3 nucleotides are TGTGCCAGCAGCTCCCGGGGTAGCGGAACCTCCTACAATGAGCAGTTCTTC.